The TCR beta chain described here comes from a study of blood T cell repertoires in COVID-19. Germline CDR1 and CDR2: MDHEN and SYDVKM. The CDR3 length is 18 residues. J lost 4 bases, V lost 5 bases, and 17 bases had no gene match. Sequencing was performed with immunoSEQ multiplex PCR; in TCRdb, only in-frame clones are kept and a portion is missing. Among some 320,000 clones listed, roughly 89% were seen once. J is TRBJ2-1 and V is TRBV28; 7 bases agree with TRBD2. The sequencing input was PBMCs or T cells enriched from blood (not recorded which). The TCR was taken from a man between 60 and 70 years old who had recovered from COVID-19. For the CDR3, the DNA is TGTGCCAGCAGTCCTCTCGCCGGAGGGAGGGAGGGGTACAATGAGCAGTTCTTC. It is translated as CASSPLAGGREGYNEQFF.